These T cell receptor beta chains were read from a single sample in a study of T cell responses to AZD1222 COVID-19 vaccine. Here immunoSEQ multiplex PCR was the method, and the copy in TCRdb shows in-frame clones only, minus some. This table holds around 140,000 clones, approximately 93% found once. The sequenced sample was peripheral blood, obtained on day 0 of AZD1222 vaccination. All receptors derive from an adult in good health. Both conserved end residues are part of each CDR3. Each record gives: J gene, clone size, D gene, V gene, CDR3 DNA, CDR3 protein. A D gene is named only where the DNA matches it firmly. Size values are once, few and many counts, or a class for expanded clones, and some rows have none.

TRBJ1-5,-,-,TRBV18,TGTGCCAGCTCCACGTGGGGGGACAATCAGCCCCAGCATTTT,CASSTWGDNQPQHF
TRBJ1-1,-,-,TRBV11-2,TGTGCCAGCAGCTTTAACCTGAACACTGAAGCTTTCTTT,CASSFNLNTEAFF
TRBJ1-5,-,TRBD1,TRBV2,TGTGCCAGCAGTCCGACAGGGAGCAATCAGCCCCAGCATTTT,CASSPTGSNQPQHF
TRBJ2-1,-,-,TRBV11-3,TGTGCCAGCAGCTTAGGCGGGGCCGCGGTGGATGAGCAGTTCTTC,CASSLGGAAVDEQFF
TRBJ1-3,-,-,TRBV11-2,TGTGCCAGCAACGGGGGTTCCCACTCTGGAAACACCATATATTTT,CASNGGSHSGNTIYF
TRBJ1-2,-,-,TRBV5-4,TGTGCCAGCAGCTTTGGGGGGGCCGATAACTATGGCTACACCTTC,CASSFGGADNYGYTF
TRBJ2-3,-,TRBD1,TRBV5-1,TGCGCCAGCAGCAGCGGACAGGCAGATACGCAGTATTTT,CASSSGQADTQYF
TRBJ2-3,-,-,TRBV9,TGTGCCAGCAGCCCCGGGGATCGAAGCACAGATACGCAGTATTTT,CASSPGDRSTDTQYF
TRBJ2-7,-,TRBD1,TRBV18,TGTGCCAGCAAAGGACAGGACTCCTACGAGCAGTACTTC,CASKGQDSYEQYF
TRBJ2-3,-,-,TRBV30,TGTGCCGCGGCGAGGGGGAGCACAGATACGCAGTATTTT,CAAARGSTDTQYF
TRBJ1-2,-,-,TRBV5-6,TGTGCCAGCAGCTTGGCCGGCCACAGTCGAGATGGCTACACCTTC,CASSLAGHSRDGYTF
TRBJ1-2,-,-,TRBV6-5,TGTGCCAGCAGACCCGGACGGAAGCTCTATGGCTACACCTTC,CASRPGRKLYGYTF
TRBJ2-2,-,-,TRBV5-4,TGTGCCAGCAGCTTGGATCTCGGGGAATTTGAGGGCGGGGAGCTGTTTTTT,CASSLDLGEFEGGELFF
TRBJ1-1,once,-,TRBV9,TGTGCCAGCAGCGAATCCGGGACTTCTAACACTGAAGCTTTCTTT,CASSESGTSNTEAFF
TRBJ1-1,-,-,TRBV3-1/TRBV3-2,TGTGCCAGCAGCCACCAAGTATGGGCAGCTGAAGCTTTCTTT,CASSHQVWAAEAFF
TRBJ1-6,-,TRBD1,TRBV27,TGTGCCAGCAGCCGATCGGCCCAGGGGGATTCACCCCTCCACTTT,CASSRSAQGDSPLHF
TRBJ1-2,-,TRBD1,TRBV2,TGTGCCAGCACCCTGGACAGGGGGCGAGGCTATGGCTACACCTTC,CASTLDRGRGYGYTF
TRBJ2-1,once,TRBD2,TRBV7-3,TGTGCCAGCAGCCGAGGTAGCGGGGCCCCGAATGAGCAGTTCTTC,CASSRGSGAPNEQFF
TRBJ1-6,-,-,TRBV18,TGTGCCAGCTCACCTACCTATTCGGGGGGAAGTTCACCCCTCCACTTT,CASSPTYSGGSSPLHF
TRBJ1-1,once,-,TRBV29-1,TGCAGCGTGGCCGAATCCCGGAACACTGAAGCTTTCTTT,CSVAESRNTEAFF